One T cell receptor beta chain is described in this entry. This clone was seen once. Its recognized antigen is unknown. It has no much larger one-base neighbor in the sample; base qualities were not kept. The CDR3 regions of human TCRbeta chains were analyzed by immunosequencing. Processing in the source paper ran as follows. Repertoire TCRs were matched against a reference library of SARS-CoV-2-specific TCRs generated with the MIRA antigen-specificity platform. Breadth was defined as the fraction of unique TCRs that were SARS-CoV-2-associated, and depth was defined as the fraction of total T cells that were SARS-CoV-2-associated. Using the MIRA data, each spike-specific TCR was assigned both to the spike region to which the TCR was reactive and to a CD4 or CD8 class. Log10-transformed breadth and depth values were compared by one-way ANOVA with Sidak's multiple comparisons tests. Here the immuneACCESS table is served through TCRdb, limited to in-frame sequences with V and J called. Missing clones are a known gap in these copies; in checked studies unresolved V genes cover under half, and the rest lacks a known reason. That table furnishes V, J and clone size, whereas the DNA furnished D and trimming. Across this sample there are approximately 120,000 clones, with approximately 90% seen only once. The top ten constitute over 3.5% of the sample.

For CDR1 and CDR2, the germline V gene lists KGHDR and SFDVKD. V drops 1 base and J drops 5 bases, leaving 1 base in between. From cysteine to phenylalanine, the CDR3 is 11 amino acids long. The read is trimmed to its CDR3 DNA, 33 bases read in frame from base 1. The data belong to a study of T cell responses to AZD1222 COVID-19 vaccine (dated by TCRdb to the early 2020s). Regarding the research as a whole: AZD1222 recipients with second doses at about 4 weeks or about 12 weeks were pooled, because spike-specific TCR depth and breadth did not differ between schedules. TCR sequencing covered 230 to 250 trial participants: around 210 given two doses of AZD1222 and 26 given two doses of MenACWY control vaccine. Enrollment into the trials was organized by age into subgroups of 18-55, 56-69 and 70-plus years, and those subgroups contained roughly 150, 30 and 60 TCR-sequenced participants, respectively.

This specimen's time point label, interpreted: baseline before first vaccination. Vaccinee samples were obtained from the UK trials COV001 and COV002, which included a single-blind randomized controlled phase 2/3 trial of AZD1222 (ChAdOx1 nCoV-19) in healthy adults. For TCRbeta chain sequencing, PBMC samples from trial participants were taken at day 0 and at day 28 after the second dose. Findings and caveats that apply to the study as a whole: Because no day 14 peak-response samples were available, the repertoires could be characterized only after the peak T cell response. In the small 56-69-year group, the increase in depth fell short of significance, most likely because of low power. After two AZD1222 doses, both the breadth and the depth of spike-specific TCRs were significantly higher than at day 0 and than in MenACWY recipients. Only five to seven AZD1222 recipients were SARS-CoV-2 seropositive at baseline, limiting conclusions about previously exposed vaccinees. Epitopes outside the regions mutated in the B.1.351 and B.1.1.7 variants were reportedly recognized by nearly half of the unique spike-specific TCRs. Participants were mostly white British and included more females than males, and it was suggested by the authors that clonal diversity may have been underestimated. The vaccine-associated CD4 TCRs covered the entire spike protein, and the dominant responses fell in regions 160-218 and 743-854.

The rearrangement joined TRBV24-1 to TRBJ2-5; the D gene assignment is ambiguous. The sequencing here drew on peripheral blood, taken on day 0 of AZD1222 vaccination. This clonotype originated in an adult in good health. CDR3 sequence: CATSDFETQYF. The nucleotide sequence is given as TGTGCCACCAGTGATTTTGAGACCCAGTACTTC.